This T cell receptor (beta chain) was sequenced during a study of T cell responses to AZD1222 COVID-19 vaccine (TCRdb year 2021). A note on the overall study: AZD1222 recipients whose second dose came at about 4 weeks and those whose second dose came at about 12 weeks were combined into one group, since spike-specific TCR depth and breadth did not differ between the two schedules. TCR sequencing covered 233 trial participants: 200 to 220 given two doses of AZD1222 and about 26 given two doses of MenACWY control vaccine. Trial participants were enrolled by age into 18-55, 56-69 and 70-plus year subgroups, with 148, 28 and 57 TCR-sequenced participants respectively. The investigation overall reported the following: Reportedly, close to half of the unique spike-specific TCRs recognized epitopes lying outside the regions that are mutated in the B.1.351 and B.1.1.7 variants. Participants were mostly white British, with more females than males. The authors suggested clonal diversity may have been underestimated. Conclusions about previously exposed vaccinees are limited, since just a handful of AZD1222 recipients were seropositive for SARS-CoV-2 at baseline. Because no samples from the day 14 peak response were available, repertoires could be characterized only after the peak T cell response. CD4 TCRs associated with the vaccine covered the entire spike protein, and the dominant responses were in regions 160-218 and 743-854. After two AZD1222 doses, both the breadth and the depth of spike-specific TCRs were significantly higher than at day 0 and than in MenACWY recipients. In the small 56-69-year group, the increase in depth fell short of significance, most likely because of low power.

Comments on this clone: Its recognized antigen is unknown. No clone much larger than this one lies a single base away; base qualities are absent.

After removal of 4 bases from V and 3 bases from J, the junction retains 3 bases not matched to a gene. The CDR3 holds 13 amino acids from the cysteine to the phenylalanine. Of all the DNA, just the CDR3 is kept, 39 bases in frame from base 1. This specimen's time point label, interpreted: baseline before first vaccination. Vaccinee samples were obtained from the UK trials COV001 and COV002, which included a single-blind randomized controlled phase 2/3 trial of AZD1222 (ChAdOx1 nCoV-19) in healthy adults. For TCRbeta chain sequencing, PBMC samples were collected from trial participants at day 0 and at day 28 after the second dose. The CDR3 regions of human TCRbeta chains were analyzed by immunosequencing. The paper's processing steps were these. TCRs in the repertoires were matched against a reference library of SARS-CoV-2-specific TCRs that had been generated with the MIRA antigen-specificity platform. Breadth was defined as the fraction of unique TCRs that were SARS-CoV-2-associated, and depth was defined as the fraction of total T cells that were SARS-CoV-2-associated. Using the MIRA data, each spike-specific TCR was assigned both to the spike region to which the TCR was reactive and to a CD4 or CD8 class. Log10-transformed breadth and depth values were compared by one-way ANOVA with Sidak's multiple comparisons tests. TCRdb took over this immuneACCESS table, retaining in-frame rearrangements with V and J assigned. Such tables are incomplete; in checked studies, under half of the missing clones stem from an unresolved V gene, and the remainder is unexplained. V and J calls and clone size come straight from that table; D and trimming were deduced from the DNA. The sample table records approximately 190,000 clones; 85% to 95% of these occur just once. The leading ten clones occupy roughly 10% of the sample.

The sequence was collected from an adult in good health. Material: peripheral blood, obtained on day 0 of AZD1222 vaccination. The chain links TRBV12-3 or TRBV12-4 with TRBJ2-7; 7 of the junction bases match TRBD2. CDR3 loop: CASSSPSGYEQYF. In nucleotide form, the sequence is TGTGCCAGCAGTTCGCCTAGCGGCTACGAGCAGTACTTC.